Presented here are 5 T cell receptor beta chains from one specimen sequenced in a study of early stage breast cancer tumors. Assay used: immunoSEQ multiplex PCR; TCRdb lists only in-frame clones, some missing. The sample shows more than 60,000 clones, 65% to 80% of them seen only once. Sequences were obtained from blood. The receptors come from a person between 60 and 69 years old with breast cancer.

V is TRBV6-1 and J is TRBJ1-2; D is possibly TRBD1 (5 bases). V was trimmed by 4 bases and J by 4 bases, leaving 7 bases between them. CDR3 length equals 12 residues. Germline CDR1 reads MNHNS; CDR2 reads SASEGT. The CDR3, as DNA: TGTGCCAGCAGTGGGGGCAGCTATGGCTACACCTTC. Translation: CASSGGSYGYTF.

The V gene is TRBV30, the J gene TRBJ1-4, with TRBD1 as a possible D gene (5 bases). V gave up 3 bases and J gave up 7 bases, with 12 bases separating them. The CDR3 runs to 13 residues. CDR1 and CDR2 (germline): GTSNPN, SVGIG (reference sequence). The CDR3 DNA reads as TGTGCCTGGAGGGGCAGGGTGGTTGAAAAACTGTTTTTT. Protein: CAWRGRVVEKLFF.

The chain has TRBV2 and TRBJ1-6; 9 bases match TRBD1. Per germline, CDR1 SNHLY and CDR2 FYNNEI. V lost 7 bases, J lost 4 bases, and 8 bases stayed unmatched. This CDR3 region has 16 residues. This CDR3 is CASIMDRGLYNSPLHF. CDR3 nucleotide sequence: TGTGCCAGCATAATGGACAGGGGCCTGTATAATTCACCCCTCCACTTT.

This sequence joins TRBV2 and TRBJ2-4; 8 bases align to TRBD2. The V gene end was trimmed by 8 bases and the J gene end by 11 bases; junction bases not matched to a gene: 14. The CDR3 sequence is 14 residues long. CDR1 is SNHLY and CDR2 is FYNNEI in the germline V gene. CDR3 nucleotide sequence: TGTGCCAGCGGGGACGGCTTCTCCGGGGGGGTTCAGTACTTC. This gives the protein CASGDGFSGGVQYF.

This clone was counted a few times. The CDR3 here is CASCLLGGGYTF. The CDR3 region has the DNA TGTGCCAGCTGCCTTTTAGGGGGCGGCTACACCTTC. V and J are TRBV6-1 and TRBJ1-2; 7 bases agree with TRBD1. J was trimmed by 8 bases and V by 8 bases; bases with no gene match: 8. The germline V gene has CDR1 MNHNS and CDR2 SASEGT. CDR3 length equals 12 residues.